This TCR beta chain was captured by sequencing in a study of Tregs in tolerant kidney transplant recipients. The table came from immunoSEQ multiplex PCR; TCRdb's copy has only in-frame clones and leaves some out. This sample has 74,000 or so clones, with roughly nine tenths found just once. V was cut by 8 bases and J by 3 bases, with 10 bases left in between. The CDR3 has 12 amino acids. Germline CDR1 reads ENHRY; CDR2 reads SYGVKD. Mixed chimerism was transient after nonmyeloablative marrow transplants from related graft donors. Unstimulated regulatory T cells (CD4+CD25+CD127-), CD4+CD25- non-regulatory cells, CD4 and CD8 cells were FACS-sorted from thawed PBMCs. As regards this clone: The antigen is unknown.

The study, taken as a whole, reports: Some patients' samples used different primers over time, so nucleotide sequences weren't comparable.

The V gene is TRBV10-3, the J gene TRBJ1-2; D is ambiguous. This TCR came from a human patient who received a combined kidney and bone marrow transplant. The T cells may come from the graft donor. Sequencing used CD4+ T cells from blood (PBMCs), obtained 24 months after the transplant. The CDR3 nucleotides read TGTGCCATCGAAGACGGAGACTATGGCTACACCTTC. It encodes CAIEDGDYGYTF.